This entry lists 18 T cell receptor beta chains sequenced from one sample in a study of sequential checkpoint blockade in melanoma. The data were produced by immunoSEQ multiplex PCR, yet TCRdb's version contains in-frame clones alone and is incomplete. The sample consists of 30,000 to 40,000 clones, roughly 81% of them appearing once. Treatment reported: randomized to nivolumab then ipilimumab (arm A) or the reverse (arm B). The starting material was CD8+ T cells sorted from blood (inferred from file names), obtained from a patient given nivolumab and ipilimumab in sequence. The receptor set was obtained from a human donor with melanoma.

The V and J genes are TRBV19 and TRBJ2-2; D uncertain. The CDR3 covers 13 residues. CDR1 LNHDA and CDR2 SQIVND come from the germline V gene (reference sequence). The V end lost 2 bases, the J end lost 4 bases, and 5 bases lay between the germline ends. The CDR3 coding sequence is TGTGCCAGTAGTATATTTAGCACCGGGGAGCTGTTTTTT. This encodes CASSIFSTGELFF.

This clone was seen a single time. The chain uses TRBV9 and TRBJ2-2; 8 nucleotides align to TRBD1. This CDR3 has 14 amino acids. Germline CDR1 is SGDLS and CDR2 is YYNGEE. Losses at the gene ends were 4 bases for V and 7 bases for J; bases not matched to a gene: 6. DNA for the CDR3: TGTGCCAGCAGCTCACAGGGGGACATCGGGGAGCTGTTTTTT. This codes for CASSSQGDIGELFF.

The chain couples TRBV10-3 to TRBJ1-1, with 8 nucleotides matching TRBD1. The junction had 4 bases not matched to a gene; V was cut back by 6 bases and J by 1 base. The CDR3 has 14 amino acids. The germline V gene encodes CDR1 ENHRY and CDR2 SYGVKD. The CDR3 DNA reads TGTGCCATCAGATCCGGACAGGGGAACACTGAAGCTTTCTTT. Translating it yields CAIRSGQGNTEAFF.

This clone showed up just once. V and J are TRBV7-6 and TRBJ2-7; 9 bases line up with TRBD1. Germline trimming cut 4 bases from V and 6 bases from J; bases unmatched to any gene: 13. The CDR3 length is 16 residues. In germline, CDR1 is SGHVS, CDR2 FNYEAQ. Here the CDR3 reads CASSSPRDRVSVEQYF. CDR3 in DNA: TGTGCCAGCAGCTCGCCGCGGGACAGGGTTTCAGTCGAGCAGTACTTC. The full variable domain, with the rest looked up from reference TRBV7-6 and TRBJ2-7, is GAGVSQSPRYKVTKRGQDVALRCDPISGHVSLYWYRQALGQGPEFLTYFNYEAQQDKSGLPNDRFSAERPEGSISTLTIQRTEQRDSAMYRCASSSPRDRVSVEQYFGPGTRLTVT.

This chain joins TRBV5-1 and TRBJ1-1; 8 bases are shared with TRBD1. The germline V gene has CDR1 SGHRS and CDR2 YFSETQ. The CDR3 consists of 14 residues. After removal of 4 bases from V and 1 base from J, the junction contained 3 bases not matched to a gene. CDR3 in DNA: TGCGCCAGCAGCGGGGGACAGGAGAACACTGAAGCTTTCTTT. This encodes CASSGGQENTEAFF.

The gene calls are TRBV7-2 and TRBJ2-5; 7 bases agree with TRBD2. Germline V gene lookup returns CDR1 SGHTA and CDR2 FQGNSA. The CDR3 is 15 amino acids. The J segment lost 2 bases and the V segment lost 5 bases, leaving 8 bases of the junction unmatched. The CDR3 region has the DNA TGTGCCAGCAGCCCTGGACTAGTTTGGCAAGAGACCCAGTACTTC. It encodes CASSPGLVWQETQYF.

This chain connects TRBV10-3 to TRBJ1-5; TRBD1 matches 7 bases. Germline lookup yields CDR1 ENHRY and CDR2 SYGVKD. The ends lost 1 base at V and 4 bases at J; junction bases unmatched: 10. This CDR3 is 17 amino acids long. The CDR3 protein is CAISEFNPQGPNQPQHF. The CDR3 nucleotides read TGTGCCATCAGTGAGTTCAATCCACAGGGGCCGAATCAGCCCCAGCATTTT.

The chain is built from TRBV29-1 and TRBJ2-1, with TRBD2 matching 10 bases. The germline V gene has CDR1 SQVTM and CDR2 ANQGSEA. The ends lost 1 base at V and 2 bases at J; junction bases unmatched: 8. This CDR3 comprises 17 residues. Here the CDR3 reads CSVEGRSGTSAYNEQFF. CDR3 sequence (DNA): TGCAGCGTTGAAGGGCGTTCGGGGACTAGCGCCTACAATGAGCAGTTCTTC.

A few counts support this clone. The V gene is TRBV19, the J gene TRBJ1-1, with D perhaps matching TRBD1 (5 bases). This CDR3 is built from 13 residues. Germline CDR1 is LNHDA and CDR2 is SQIVND (reference sequence). Trimming cost V 4 bases and J 4 bases, with 10 bases left between them. The CDR3 DNA reads TGTGCCAGTAGTAGAGGACATACCACTGAAGCTTTCTTT. It encodes CASSRGHTTEAFF.

The rearrangement uses TRBV5-6 and TRBJ2-5; tentative D call: TRBD2 (5 bases). Germline CDR1 reads SGHDT; CDR2 reads YYEEEE. There are 13 residues in the CDR3. With 2 bases removed from V and 5 bases from J, the gap between germline ends came to 10 bases. The CDR3 bases are TGTGCCAGCAGCTTCGGATCGGGGGAGACCCAGTACTTC. Translation gives CASSFGSGETQYF.

The chain couples TRBV27 to TRBJ2-1; weak D call: TRBD1 (5 bases). The V gene lost 3 bases and the J gene lost 9 bases, with 6 bases spanning the gap. The germline gives CDR1 MNHEY, CDR2 SMNVEV (reference sequence). The CDR3 totals 11 residues. This CDR3 is CASSFGAEQFF. CDR3 bases: TGTGCCAGCAGTTTTGGGGCTGAGCAGTTCTTC.

This clone is medium-sized (0.01 to 0.1%) within its sample. This chain uses TRBV27 with TRBJ2-7; D gene unclear. Germline V gene data show CDR1 as MNHEY and CDR2 as SMNVEV (reference sequence). The ends were cut back, 1 base at V and 4 bases at J, with 8 bases in the middle. There are 13 residues in the CDR3. The CDR3 is CASSLWYGYEQYF. CDR3 nucleotide sequence: TGTGCCAGCAGTTTATGGTACGGGTACGAGCAGTACTTC.

The V call is TRBV28, the J call TRBJ2-3; D perhaps matches TRBD2 (6 bases). The germline gives CDR1 MDHEN, CDR2 SYDVKM. CDR3 length: 14 amino acids. The V gene lost 10 bases and the J gene lost 6 bases, with 20 bases spanning the gap. In nucleotides, the CDR3 is TGTGCCACCGACGGGAGTTTTGGGGGTGATACGCAGTATTTT. Translating gives CATDGSFGGDTQYF.

This chain links TRBV2 with TRBJ2-5; TRBD2 agrees at 13 bases. The DNA end is more similar to TRBJ2-7, so the J call may be wrong. The germline V gene encodes CDR1 SNHLY and CDR2 FYNNEI. CDR3 size: 18 residues. CDR3 DNA: TGTGCCAGCAGTGATACCGGACTAGCGGGGGACTCAAGCTACGAGCAGTACTTC. This translates into CASSDTGLAGDSSYEQYF.

The sample holds one count of this clone. The chain has TRBV27 and TRBJ1-2; 9 bases agree with TRBD1. Germline V CDR1 and CDR2: MNHEY, SMNVEV (reference sequence). The J segment lost 4 bases and the V segment lost 5 bases, leaving 8 bases of the junction unmatched. This CDR3 comprises 15 residues. The CDR3 DNA reads as TGTGCCAGCAGTCTGGACAGGGGAGCGGTCTATGGCTACACCTTC. Amino acid sequence: CASSLDRGAVYGYTF.

The chain carries TRBV19 and TRBJ2-5, with D possibly TRBD2 on 6 matching bases. The V end lost 4 bases, the J end lost 1 base, and 13 bases lay between the germline ends. CDR3 length: 15 amino acids. In germline, CDR1 is LNHDA, CDR2 SQIVND (reference sequence). In DNA form, the CDR3 reads TGTGCCAGTAGTACGTGGGAGGAGGGCCAAGAGACCCAGTACTTC. This codes for CASSTWEEGQETQYF.

This rearrangement joins TRBV30 to TRBJ2-7, with 12 bases matching TRBD2. V was pared by 5 bases and J by 2 bases, with 1 base of the junction left unmatched. From germline, CDR1 is GTSNPN and CDR2 SVGIG (reference sequence). The length of the CDR3 is 13 residues. CDR3 sequence reads: CAWSSGGAYEQYF. In DNA, the CDR3 is TGTGCCTGGTCTAGCGGGGGGGCCTACGAGCAGTACTTC.

DNA for the CDR3: TGTGCCAGTAGTAGGACAGGAATTTACAATGAGCAGTTCTTC. Translation: CASSRTGIYNEQFF. V is TRBV19 and J is TRBJ2-1; 7 nucleotides align to TRBD1. Per germline, CDR1 LNHDA and CDR2 SQIVND (reference sequence). The length of the CDR3 is 14 residues. Unmatched junction bases numbered 4, after V lost 4 bases and J lost 4 bases.